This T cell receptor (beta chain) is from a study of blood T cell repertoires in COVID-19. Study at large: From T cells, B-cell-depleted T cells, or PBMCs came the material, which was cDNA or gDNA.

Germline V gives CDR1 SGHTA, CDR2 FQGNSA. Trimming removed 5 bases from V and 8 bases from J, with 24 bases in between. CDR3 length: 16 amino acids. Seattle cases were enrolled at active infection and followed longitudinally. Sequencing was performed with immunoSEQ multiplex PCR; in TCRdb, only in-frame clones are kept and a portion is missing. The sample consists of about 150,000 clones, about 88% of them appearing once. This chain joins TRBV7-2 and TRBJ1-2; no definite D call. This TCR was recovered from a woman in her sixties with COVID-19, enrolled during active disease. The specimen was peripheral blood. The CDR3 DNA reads TGTGCCAGCAGCGACCAAGGATCGGGTTTTGGGTACGGCTACACCTTC. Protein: CASSDQGSGFGYGYTF.